Shown below are 11 T cell receptor beta chains from a single sample sequenced in a study of OX40 agonist ivuxolimab in advanced cancers. Clones were read by immunoSEQ multiplex PCR, and TCRdb kept only the in-frame ones, dropping some. The sample has 35,000 to 40,000 clones; around nine tenths are singletons. Sequencing was performed on CD4+ or CD8+ T cells sorted from blood, taken in a trial of the OX40 agonist ivuxolimab. The receptors were gathered from an adult with an advanced solid tumor such as melanoma, head and neck, liver or kidney cancer.

V gene TRBV6-5 combines with J gene TRBJ2-1; D unclear. Germline V gene data show CDR1 as MNHEY and CDR2 as SVGAGI. The V end was cut by 4 bases, the J end by 5 bases, with 12 bases between. There are 14 residues in the CDR3. The CDR3 reads CASSLKARHNEQFF. The CDR3, as DNA: TGTGCCAGCAGTTTGAAGGCAAGACACAATGAGCAGTTCTTC.

The chain recombines TRBV7-9 with TRBJ2-1; 8 nucleotides match TRBD1. The V segment lost 4 bases and the J segment 9 bases; nucleotides outside the gene matches: 8. This CDR3 is built from 14 residues. The germline V gene has CDR1 SEHNR and CDR2 FQNEAQ (reference sequence). CDR3 bases: TGTGCCAGCAGCTCCACAGGGGGTAGACTTGAGCAGTTCTTC. This translates into CASSSTGGRLEQFF.

V usage is TRBV23-1 and J usage is TRBJ2-7, with D maybe TRBD1 (6 bases). TRBV23-1 is annotated as an ORF whose role is uncertain. The CDR3 contains 15 residues. V shed 11 bases and J shed 5 bases, with 25 bases lying between them. CDR3: CARIGDKNSWDEQYF. The DNA for the CDR3 is TGCGCCCGCATTGGGGACAAAAATAGTTGGGACGAGCAGTACTTC.

The rearrangement links TRBV19 to TRBJ2-6; the D is unclear. From germline, CDR1 is LNHDA and CDR2 SQIVND (reference sequence). The CDR3 is 12 amino acids. Trimming took off 11 bases at V and 3 bases at J, with 8 bases between the two ends. CDR3 in amino acids: CACGVGANVLTF. CDR3 nucleotide sequence: TGTGCCTGTGGGGTTGGGGCCAACGTCCTGACTTTC.

This clone was recorded a few times. The chain uses TRBV27 and TRBJ2-2; D ambiguous. V was pared by 4 bases and J by 8 bases, with 14 bases between. CDR3 size: 14 residues. Germline CDR1 MNHEY, CDR2 SMNVEV (reference sequence). CDR3 DNA: TGTGCCAGCAGTTCCGTCCATACCTATGGGGAGCTGTTTTTT. It specifies CASSSVHTYGELFF.

This chain connects TRBV4-1 to TRBJ2-7; either TRBD1 or TRBD2 may fit D (5 bases each). CDR1 and CDR2 (germline): MGHRA, YSYEKL. This CDR3 region has 14 residues. V was shortened by 3 bases and J by 3 bases, with 12 bases between the two germline ends. CDR3 bases: TGCGCCAGCAGCCACGGGCAGAGGGGCTACGAGCAGTACTTC. This codes for CASSHGQRGYEQYF.

The chain has TRBV25-1 and TRBJ2-3, with TRBD1 identical over 12 bases. The CDR3 totals 16 residues. Germline V gene sequence: CDR1 MGHDK, CDR2 SYGVNS. Trimming took 7 bases from V and 3 from J; bases not matched to a gene: 8. CDR3 amino acids: CASTPGGQGATDTQYF. The CDR3 DNA follows: TGTGCCAGCACCCCCGGGGGACAGGGGGCGACAGATACGCAGTATTTT.

The gene calls are TRBV25-1 and TRBJ2-1, with D unclear. This CDR3 is 13 amino acids long. The germline CDR1 and CDR2 sequences are MGHDK and SYGVNS. The ends were cut back, 1 base at V and 5 bases at J, with 6 bases in the middle. The CDR3: CASSEWSDNEQFF. The CDR3 DNA follows: TGTGCCAGCAGTGAATGGTCTGACAATGAGCAGTTCTTC.

This chain joins TRBV27 and TRBJ1-1; D is unclear. The V end lost 3 bases, the J end lost 4 bases, and 12 bases lay between the germline ends. Germline-derived CDR1 and CDR2 are MNHEY and SMNVEV (reference sequence). The CDR3 runs 14 residues. Here the CDR3 reads CASSLPGVGTEAFF. CDR3 DNA: TGTGCCAGCAGTTTGCCTGGGGTCGGCACTGAAGCTTTCTTT.

This chain links TRBV2 with TRBJ2-2; D may be TRBD1 (6 bases). The germline CDR1 and CDR2 sequences are SNHLY and FYNNEI. The CDR3 consists of 15 residues. V was clipped by 5 bases and J by 1 base, with 11 bases between them. The CDR3 is CASSITGLNTGELFF. The CDR3 DNA follows: TGTGCCAGCAGTATTACAGGGTTGAACACCGGGGAGCTGTTTTTT.

This clone was seen once. This chain connects TRBV19 to TRBJ2-1; unclear D gene. Trimming shortened V by 4 bases and J by 10 bases, and 17 bases separated the two germline ends. CDR3 length: 14 residues. Germline V gene sequence: CDR1 LNHDA, CDR2 SQIVND (reference sequence). This chain's CDR3 is CASSTGLGPNEQFF. The CDR3 bases are TGTGCCAGTAGTACCGGGCTTGGTCCCAACGAGCAGTTCTTC.